A selection of T cell receptor beta chains follows, all from one sample in a study of monozygotic twins with inflammatory bowel disease. TCRdb reprocessed the 5' RACE reads and reports one entry per CDR3 protein, with no DNA. The listing records approximately 340,000 distinct CDR3 sequences. The sequenced sample consisted of blood. These receptors were obtained from a human donor with ulcerative colitis or Crohn's disease, or a healthy co-twin of an affected twin (not recorded which). Each CDR3 is given with its conserved first and last residue.

j_call v_call cdr3_aa
TRBJ2-5 TRBV6-4 CASSPTSGGNQYF
TRBJ2-1 TRBV5-1 CASSLEAGGREQFF
TRBJ2-3 TRBV19 CASSIAGRSADTQYF
TRBJ2-1 TRBV11-2 CASSLGGGVPYNEQFF
TRBJ2-1 TRBV28 CASRGRLGRGNEQFF
TRBJ2-2 TRBV3-1 CASSQLNTGELFF
TRBJ1-6 TRBV20-1 CSARDARSLSSYNSPLHF
TRBJ1-2 TRBV28 CASSSYGPVTGSEGYTF
TRBJ2-5 TRBV5-1 CASSLGAGTQETQYF
TRBJ2-3 TRBV12-3/TRBV12-4 CASSLGTALSTDTQYF
TRBJ1-2 TRBV7-9 CASSSEEGYTF
TRBJ2-7 TRBV20-1 CSATGTGYEQYF
TRBJ2-1 TRBV20-1 CSAPKGPPVTYNEQFF
TRBJ2-1 TRBV7-3 CASSLSGREYNEQFF